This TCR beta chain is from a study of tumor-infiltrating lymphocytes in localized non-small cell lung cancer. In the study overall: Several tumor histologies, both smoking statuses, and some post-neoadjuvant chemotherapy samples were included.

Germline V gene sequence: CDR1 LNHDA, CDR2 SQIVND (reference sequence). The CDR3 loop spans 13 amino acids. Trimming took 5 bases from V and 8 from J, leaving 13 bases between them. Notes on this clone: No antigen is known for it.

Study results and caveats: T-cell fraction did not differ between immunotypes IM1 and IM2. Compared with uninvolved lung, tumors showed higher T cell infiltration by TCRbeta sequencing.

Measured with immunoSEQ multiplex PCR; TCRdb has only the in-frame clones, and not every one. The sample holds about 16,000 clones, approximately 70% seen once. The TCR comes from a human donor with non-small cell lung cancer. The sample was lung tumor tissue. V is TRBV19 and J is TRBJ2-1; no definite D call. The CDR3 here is CASSSVPWDEQFF. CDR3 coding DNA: TGTGCCAGTAGTTCCGTGCCATGGGATGAGCAGTTCTTC. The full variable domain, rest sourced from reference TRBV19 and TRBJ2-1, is DGGITQSPKYLFRKEGQNVTLSCEQNLNHDAMYWYRQDPGQGLRLIYYSQIVNDFQKGDIAEGYSVSREKKESFPLTVTSAQKNPTAFYLCASSSVPWDEQFFGPGTRLTVL.